This TCR beta chain was recorded in a study of OX40 agonist ivuxolimab in advanced cancers. General study results and limits: Antigen targets of the expanded peripheral T cells went undetermined. Near-lowest levels of clonal expansion characterized partial responders at 0.1-3.0 mg/kg.

Profiled with immunoSEQ multiplex PCR; TCRdb holds only in-frame clones, not every one. The sample has about 22,000 clones; less than 90% are singletons. This CDR3 has 18 residues. The germline V gene encodes CDR1 LNHDA and CDR2 SQIVND (reference sequence). V was pared by 4 bases and J by 0 bases, with 7 bases of the junction left unmatched. Of note for this clone: Antigen unknown.

The sample in question was CD4+ or CD8+ T cells sorted from blood, obtained in a trial of the OX40 agonist ivuxolimab. The chain joins TRBV19 to TRBJ2-1; TRBD2 matches 12 bases. This clonotype was obtained from an adult with an advanced solid tumor such as melanoma, head and neck, liver or kidney cancer. The CDR3 nucleotides read TGTGCCAGTAGTACCTGGACTAGCGGGATACCCTCCTACAATGAGCAGTTCTTC. Encoded protein: CASSTWTSGIPSYNEQFF.